In its sample, the clone carrying this TCR beta chain was seen once. Its antigen is currently unknown. PCR used 60 Vbeta primers and 13 Jbeta primers. Produced via immunoSEQ multiplex PCR; TCRdb's table is partial and in-frame only. The sample lists about 120,000 clones; over 60% were seen once. This entry is derived from a study of cytomegalovirus exposure and HLA in healthy donors. Study observations and caveats: As a later analysis revealed, most CMV-associated TCR beta chains appeared HLA-restricted.

Donors were ostensibly healthy at sampling, although undocumented immune exposures were probable. Sequencing was done on a sample of PBMCs. This clonotype was obtained from a man aged 18-30 years in good health and CMV-seropositive.

CDR3 in DNA: TGTGCCAGCAGCTTGCGGGATTCCTACGAGCAGTACTTC. This sequence encodes CASSLRDSYEQYF. The V call is TRBV5-5, the J call TRBJ2-7; possible D gene TRBD2, 5 bases. Trimming took 1 base from V and 1 from J, leaving 6 bases between them. Germline V gene lookup returns CDR1 SGHKS and CDR2 YYEKEE (reference sequence). This CDR3 spans 13 amino acids.